This T cell receptor beta chain appears in the sequencing data of a study of blood T cell dynamics during melanoma immunotherapy. Stated time point: week 3, after first cycle of checkpoint inhibitor. Findings of the study overall: Whether repertoire-driving clones were melanoma-specific could not be determined.

A fixed DNA input of about 350 ng was used per bulk PBMC sample. Generated by immunoSEQ multiplex PCR, the TCRdb table keeps only in-frame clones and is missing some. The table records 11,000 or so clones, 70% to 90% of them present only once. Concerning this clone itself: Antigen unknown.

Germline V CDR1 and CDR2: SGHRS, YFSETQ. There are 13 residues in the CDR3. The sample in question was blood, obtained from a patient treated with checkpoint blockade. This sequence was found in a human donor with melanoma. This chain links TRBV5-1 with TRBJ2-5, with D tentatively TRBD1 (5 bases). The DNA matches TRBJ2-7 better at its end, which makes the J call doubtful. The CDR3 region is CASGGSAQGEQYF. The CDR3 DNA follows: TGCGCCAGCGGTGGGTCGGCCCAGGGCGAGCAGTACTTC.